This record looks at one T cell receptor (beta chain) sequence and its context. Reverse transcription of roughly 0.5 to 1 ug RNA used random hexamers. One entry per CDR3 protein results from TCRdb running MiXCR on the immunoSEQ multiplex PCR reads. The data contain 170,000 or so distinct CDR3 sequences, 85% to 95% of them singletons. The entry originates in a study of CD8 T cells in Susac syndrome. Trimming left V 6 bases short and J 8 bases short, with 22 bases between. There are 15 residues in the CDR3. The rearrangement joins TRBV12-3 or TRBV12-4 to TRBJ1-2; possible D gene TRBD1, 6 bases. The clonotype comes from a human donor with multiple sclerosis. Sequencing was done on a sample of CD8+ T cells from PBMCs. The CDR3 DNA reads as TGTGCCAGCAGCCCCTTCGGGGGCCTCGGGGACGGCTACACCTTC. Protein product: CASSPFGGLGDGYTF.